One sample yielded the 30 T cell receptor beta chains listed below, sequenced in a study of shared clonotypes between healthy human individuals. Clones were read by immunoSEQ multiplex PCR, and TCRdb kept only the in-frame ones, dropping some. The sample records under 200,000 clones, approximately 95% being singletons. The sample consisted of naive CD4+ T cells sorted from blood. Subset meaning: CD45RA+ positively selected. The source is a woman aged 30 to 39 in good health.

J is TRBJ2-7 and V is TRBV7-9; D possibly uses TRBD1 or TRBD2 (5 bases each). Germline V gene sequence: CDR1 SEHNR, CDR2 FQNEAQ (reference sequence). Trimming removed 5 bases at V and 3 bases at J, with 17 bases between. The CDR3 is 15 amino acids. The CDR3 DNA sequence: TGTGCCAGCAGCACCCGGGACGATATATTCTACGAGCAGTACTTC. It is translated as CASSTRDDIFYEQYF.

The CDR3, as DNA: TGCAGCGTGGAACGGACAGGCTATAGCAATCAGCCCCAGCATTTT. Its translation is CSVERTGYSNQPQHF. This rearrangement joins TRBV29-1 to TRBJ1-5, with 7 positions matching TRBD1. Germline V gene data show CDR1 as SQVTM and CDR2 as ANQGSEA. Trimming took 6 bases from V and 0 from J; bases not matched to a gene: 8. This CDR3 spans 15 amino acids.

V and J are TRBV6-5 and TRBJ1-1; D call uncertain. V shed 8 bases and J shed 7 bases, with 14 bases lying between them. CDR1 MNHEY and CDR2 SVGAGI come from the germline V gene. The CDR3 spans 12 residues. The CDR3 nucleotides read TGTGCCAGCTGGGGATATCACGGTGAAGCTTTCTTT. Translated: CASWGYHGEAFF.

The chain couples TRBV5-4 to TRBJ2-7, with 10 positions matching TRBD2. The V gene end was trimmed by 3 bases and the J gene end by 3 bases; junction bases not matched to a gene: 6. CDR3 size: 15 residues. Germline CDR1 is SGHNT and CDR2 is YYREEE (reference sequence). The CDR3 DNA sequence: TGTGCCAGCAGCTACGGGACTAGCGAAAACTACGAGCAGTACTTC. Encoded protein: CASSYGTSENYEQYF.

The chain employs TRBV6-1 and TRBJ2-7; D call uncertain. V lost 6 bases and J 2 bases, leaving 17 bases between the germline ends. Germline CDR1 and CDR2: MNHNS and SASEGT. The CDR3 runs to 15 residues. CDR3 amino acids: CASSATGPGAYEQYF. CDR3 nucleotide sequence: TGTGCCAGCAGCGCCACGGGCCCTGGGGCCTACGAGCAGTACTTC.

The J gene is TRBJ2-5, the V gene TRBV18; TRBD2 is a possible D gene (5 bases). The J call may be wrong; the DNA end is better matched by TRBJ2-7. The CDR3 extends over 13 amino acids. The germline V gene encodes CDR1 KGHSH and CDR2 LQKENI. CDR3 nucleotides: TGTGCCAGCTCACCAGACTATCTCTACGAGCAGTACTTC. Its protein product is CASSPDYLYEQYF.

This chain uses TRBV21-1 with TRBJ2-1. TRBV21-1 is designated a pseudogene. The CDR3 totals 12 residues. CDR3 protein: CASSKGGNEQFF. The CDR3 region has the DNA TGTGCCAGCAGCAAAGGTGGGAATGAGCAGTTCTTC.

The CDR3 here is CASSPQPIAGQETQYF. CDR3 DNA: TGTGCCAGCTCACCTCAACCCATAGCGGGACAAGAGACCCAGTACTTC. The chain has TRBV18 and TRBJ2-5, with 8 bases that match TRBD2. The CDR3 has 16 amino acids. J gave up 2 bases and V 3 bases, and 8 bases lay outside the gene matches. Germline CDR1 and CDR2: KGHSH and LQKENI.

This chain uses TRBV25-1 with TRBJ2-5, with D possibly called TRBD1 or TRBD2 (6 bases each). Matching the DNA end better, TRBJ2-7 makes the J call doubtful. The CDR3 spans 15 residues. Germline CDR1 reads MGHDK; CDR2 reads SYGVNS. The CDR3 nucleotides are TGTGCCAGCCTTCGACCGGGACCGGGGGCGGACGAGCAGTACTTC. Translating it yields CASLRPGPGADEQYF.

The chain couples TRBV5-1 to TRBJ2-7; 8 bases map to TRBD2. This CDR3 contains 15 residues. V lost 5 bases to trimming and J lost 3 bases; unmatched junction nucleotides: 10. Germline CDR1 reads SGHRS; CDR2 reads YFSETQ. The CDR3 here is CASSSLTGLDYEQYF. In DNA form, the CDR3 reads TGCGCCAGCAGTTCACTAACGGGACTAGACTACGAGCAGTACTTC.

This rearrangement joins TRBV5-6 to TRBJ1-2, with 9 positions matching TRBD1. Per germline, CDR1 SGHDT and CDR2 YYEEEE. Trimming removed 2 bases from V and 4 bases from J; junction bases left unmatched: 6. This CDR3 contains 15 residues. The CDR3 DNA is TGTGCCAGCAGCTTCGTTCCGGGACAGGGCTATGGCTACACCTTC. Translation gives CASSFVPGQGYGYTF.

The J gene is TRBJ1-3, the V gene TRBV5-1; unclear D gene. The CDR3 sequence is 12 residues long. Germline V lookup: CDR1 SGHRS, CDR2 YFSETQ. The ends were cut back, 3 bases at V and 7 bases at J, with 8 bases in the middle. The CDR3 DNA reads as TGCGCCAGCAGCTCCTCTAGTAACACCATATATTTT. Amino acid sequence: CASSSSSNTIYF.

The chain links TRBV4-1 to TRBJ2-3; TRBD2 aligns across 7 bases. The V segment lost 1 base and the J segment 4 bases; nucleotides outside the gene matches: 8. Germline V gene data show CDR1 as MGHRA and CDR2 as YSYEKL. The CDR3 totals 16 residues. The CDR3 sequence is CASSQVVAGFADTQYF. The CDR3 DNA reads as TGCGCCAGCAGCCAAGTGGTAGCGGGTTTTGCAGATACGCAGTATTTT.

The CDR3: CASSLTGNEQFF. The CDR3 DNA reads as TGTGCCAGCAGCTTGACTGGCAATGAGCAGTTCTTC. The chain is built from TRBV5-4 and TRBJ2-1; D is undetermined. CDR3 length: 12 residues. Germline lookup yields CDR1 SGHNT and CDR2 YYREEE (reference sequence). Between the trimmed V and J ends, which lost 1 base and 6 bases, there was a span of 5 bases.

The chain employs TRBV6-6 and TRBJ2-7; TRBD2 aligns across 10 bases. CDR1 and CDR2 from the germline V gene are MNHNY and SVGAGI (reference sequence). J lost 3 bases, V lost 0 bases, and 2 bases had no gene match. The CDR3 runs to 15 residues. CDR3 protein: CASSYSLAGDYEQYF. Written as DNA, the CDR3 is TGTGCCAGCAGTTACTCCCTAGCGGGAGACTACGAGCAGTACTTC.

The genes are TRBV5-1 and TRBJ2-7; D remains ambiguous. CDR3 size: 13 residues. Per the germline V gene, CDR1 is SGHRS and CDR2 is YFSETQ. Trimming removed 4 bases from V and 2 bases from J, with 10 bases in between. DNA of the CDR3: TGCGCCAGCAGCCCAGACATAGCCTACGAGCAGTACTTC. Translating it yields CASSPDIAYEQYF.

This CDR3 reads CASSVGGLGANEKLFF. CDR3 DNA: TGTGCCAGCAGCGTAGGGGGATTGGGAGCTAATGAAAAACTGTTTTTT. The chain joins TRBV9 to TRBJ1-4; D is undetermined. Germline CDR1 and CDR2: SGDLS and YYNGEE. The CDR3 is made up of 16 amino acids. Trimming pared 0 bases from V and 3 bases from J, leaving 12 bases between.

A single count supports this clone. The V and J genes are TRBV20-1 and TRBJ2-7, with unresolved D. CDR1 DFQATT and CDR2 SNEGSKA come from the germline V gene (reference sequence). The V end lost 8 bases, the J end lost 2 bases, and 7 bases lay between the germline ends. The CDR3 totals 10 residues. CDR3 sequence: CSHSPYEQYF. For the CDR3, the DNA is TGCAGTCACAGTCCCTACGAGCAGTACTTC.

The chain links TRBV2 to TRBJ2-5; TRBD1 matches at 10 bases. The J call is doubtful: the DNA matches TRBJ2-7 better. Germline CDR1 reads SNHLY; CDR2 reads FYNNEI. The CDR3 runs 12 residues. CDR3 in DNA: TGTGCCAGCAGATGGACAGGGGGCGAGCAGTACTTC. It encodes CASRWTGGEQYF.

The CDR3 region has the DNA TGCGCCAGCAGCCCCAGGGCCCTCTACGAGCAGTACTTC. It translates to CASSPRALYEQYF. The rearrangement uses TRBV4-1 and TRBJ2-5; perhaps TRBD1 as D (5 bases). The J call may be faulty, since TRBJ2-7 better matches the DNA end. Germline CDR1 is MGHRA and CDR2 is YSYEKL. The CDR3 covers 13 residues.

This chain uses TRBV10-2 with TRBJ1-5, with a weak D call TRBD1 (5 bases). Germline loops: CDR1 WSHSY, CDR2 SAAADI. Trimming took 6 bases from V and 5 from J, leaving 14 bases between them. The CDR3 loop spans 14 amino acids. The CDR3 region has the DNA TGCGCCAGCAGAGAGCGGGACGGATATCAGCCCCAGCATTTT. Translation gives CASRERDGYQPQHF.

This chain connects TRBV5-1 to TRBJ2-3; a possible D gene is TRBD1 (5 bases). The V end lost 0 bases, the J end lost 7 bases, and 9 bases lay between the germline ends. This CDR3 region has 13 residues. Germline V gene sequence: CDR1 SGHRS, CDR2 YFSETQ. CDR3 sequence: CASSLAGMNTQYF. The CDR3 DNA reads TGCGCCAGCAGCTTGGCAGGGATGAATACGCAGTATTTT.

This clone occurred once. The chain recombines TRBV5-4 with TRBJ2-7; 8 positions match TRBD2. This CDR3 has 15 amino acids. Germline V gene lookup returns CDR1 SGHNT and CDR2 YYREEE (reference sequence). V gave up 4 bases and J gave up 6 bases; unmatched junction bases: 12. This CDR3 is CASSPRLAGFGEQYF. Here the CDR3 DNA reads TGTGCCAGCAGCCCTCGGTTAGCGGGATTTGGCGAGCAGTACTTC.

The chain carries TRBV12-2 and TRBJ2-7; the D call TRBD2 from the table was never checked on the DNA. TRBV12-2 is annotated as a pseudogene. The CDR3 has 11 amino acids. The CDR3: CASRPGGGGRF. The CDR3 DNA reads TGTGCAAGTCGCCCGGGGGGGGGCGGTAGATTC.

V usage is TRBV28 and J usage is TRBJ2-4; D not certain. Between the trimmed V and J ends, which lost 4 bases and 8 bases, there was a span of 6 bases. Per the germline V gene, CDR1 is MDHEN and CDR2 is SYDVKM. CDR3 length: 11 residues. Written as DNA, the CDR3 is TGTGCCAGCAGTTCGAGCGACATTCAGTACTTC. Translation: CASSSSDIQYF. Full variable domain (rest looked up from reference TRBV28 and TRBJ2-4): DVKVTQSSRYLVKRTGEKVFLECVQDMDHENMFWYRQDPGLGLRLIYFSYDVKMKEKGDIPEGYSVSREKKERFSLILESASTNQTSMYLCASSSSDIQYFGAGTRLSVL.

The J gene is TRBJ1-4, the V gene TRBV11-2, with 9 bases lining up with TRBD1. In germline, CDR1 is SGHAT, CDR2 FQNNGV. CDR3 length equals 15 residues. J lost 4 bases, V lost 5 bases, and 5 bases had no gene match. This chain's CDR3 is CASSTRTGVNEKLFF. CDR3 DNA sequence: TGTGCCAGCAGCACTCGGACAGGGGTTAATGAAAAACTGTTTTTT.

J is TRBJ2-7 and V is TRBV6-4; D may be TRBD2 (5 bases). From germline, CDR1 is MRHNA and CDR2 SNTAGT. Trimming shortened V by 5 bases and J by 7 bases, and 12 bases separated the two germline ends. The CDR3 consists of 12 residues. The CDR3 sequence: CASSPGLREQYF. Here the CDR3 DNA reads TGTGCCAGCAGTCCCGGACTCCGGGAGCAGTACTTC.

This sequence joins TRBV29-1 and TRBJ2-7, with 10 bases aligning to TRBD2. Germline V gives CDR1 SQVTM, CDR2 ANQGSEA. V gave up 6 bases and J gave up 3 bases; unmatched junction bases: 8. This CDR3 has 14 amino acids. CDR3 region: CSVKRTSGFYEQYF. CDR3 DNA sequence: TGCAGCGTAAAACGGACTAGCGGATTCTACGAGCAGTACTTC.

This clone was seen only once. The V gene is TRBV19, the J gene TRBJ1-1, with D maybe TRBD1 (6 bases). Trimming removed 3 bases at V and 1 base at J, with 9 bases between. CDR1 and CDR2 (germline): LNHDA, SQIVND (reference sequence). The CDR3 loop spans 14 amino acids. The CDR3 DNA sequence: TGTGCCAGTAGTATGGGACACAGGAACACTGAAGCTTTCTTT. Residues: CASSMGHRNTEAFF. Supplemented by reference TRBV19 and TRBJ1-1, the full variable domain reads DGGITQSPKYLFRKEGQNVTLSCEQNLNHDAMYWYRQDPGQGLRLIYYSQIVNDFQKGDIAEGYSVSREKKESFPLTVTSAQKNPTAFYLCASSMGHRNTEAFFGQGTRLTVV.

The chain has TRBV18 and TRBJ2-7, with 8 positions matching TRBD1. V dropped 3 bases and J dropped 7; count of bases not matched to a gene: 5. The CDR3 is 13 residues long. Germline CDR1 KGHSH, CDR2 LQKENI. The CDR3 nucleotides are TGTGCCAGCTCACCGACAGGGGTGGAGGAGCAGTACTTC. Encoded protein: CASSPTGVEEQYF.